Listed below are T cell receptor beta chains from one sample, sequenced in a study of blood T cell repertoires in COVID-19. The method was immunoSEQ multiplex PCR; TCRdb's version includes in-frame clones alone and lacks a portion of them. This sample has roughly 180,000 clones, with around 85% found just once. Material: peripheral blood. The receptor set was obtained from a man in his sixties or seventies with active or convalescent COVID-19. CDR3s include the opening cysteine and the closing phenylalanine or tryptophan. Each record gives: D gene, V gene, clone size, J gene, CDR3 protein, CDR3 DNA. D genes are given only for firm matches. The listing skips clone size in some rows; elsewhere it reads once, few, many or a size class.

d_gene: NA; v_gene: TRBV6-1; abundance: NA; j_gene: TRBJ2-5; CDR3aa: CASSDLRTQYF; CDR3nt: TGTGCCAGCAGTGATTTGCGGACCCAGTACTTC
d_gene: TRBD1; v_gene: TRBV11-2; abundance: NA; j_gene: TRBJ1-2; CDR3aa: CASSLDGPGGGYGYTF; CDR3nt: TGTGCCAGCAGCTTAGACGGTCCAGGGGGCGGCTATGGCTACACCTTC
d_gene: TRBD2; v_gene: TRBV20-1; abundance: NA; j_gene: TRBJ2-1; CDR3aa: CSASSLAGGYYNEQFF; CDR3nt: TGCAGTGCTAGTAGTCTAGCGGGAGGGTACTACAATGAGCAGTTCTTC
d_gene: NA; v_gene: TRBV28; abundance: NA; j_gene: TRBJ1-6; CDR3aa: CASSLFTGPLHF; CDR3nt: TGTGCCAGCAGTTTATTTACGGGACCCCTCCACTTT
d_gene: NA; v_gene: TRBV7-9; abundance: NA; j_gene: TRBJ1-1; CDR3aa: CASSSDSITEAFF; CDR3nt: TGTGCCAGCAGCTCCGACAGTATCACTGAAGCTTTCTTT
d_gene: NA; v_gene: TRBV4-3; abundance: NA; j_gene: TRBJ2-4; CDR3aa: CASSQETGEANIQYF; CDR3nt: TGCGCCAGCAGCCAAGAAACAGGGGAGGCAAACATTCAGTACTTC
d_gene: TRBD1; v_gene: TRBV28; abundance: NA; j_gene: TRBJ1-4; CDR3aa: CASQGAGSNEKLFF; CDR3nt: TGTGCCAGTCAGGGGGCAGGGTCTAATGAAAAACTGTTTTTT
d_gene: TRBD2; v_gene: TRBV27; abundance: NA; j_gene: TRBJ2-1; CDR3aa: CASSLGYSGGGDEQFF; CDR3nt: TGTGCCAGCAGTTTAGGTTATAGCGGGGGAGGGGATGAGCAGTTCTTC
d_gene: TRBD1; v_gene: TRBV30; abundance: NA; j_gene: TRBJ1-5; CDR3aa: CAWSGDRDQPQHF; CDR3nt: TGTGCCTGGAGTGGGGACAGAGATCAGCCCCAGCATTTT
d_gene: NA; v_gene: TRBV6-6; abundance: NA; j_gene: TRBJ2-7; CDR3aa: CASSRPGQSYEQYF; CDR3nt: TGTGCCAGCAGTCGCCCAGGACAGTCCTACGAGCAGTACTTC
d_gene: NA; v_gene: TRBV10-3; abundance: NA; j_gene: TRBJ2-3; CDR3aa: CAISEASDTQYF; CDR3nt: TGTGCCATCAGTGAGGCTAGCGATACGCAGTATTTT
d_gene: NA; v_gene: TRBV9; abundance: NA; j_gene: TRBJ1-5; CDR3aa: CASSSGGYSNQPQHF; CDR3nt: TGTGCCAGCAGCTCCGGGGGGTATAGCAATCAGCCCCAGCATTTT
d_gene: TRBD1; v_gene: TRBV10-2; abundance: NA; j_gene: TRBJ1-6; CDR3aa: CASRETGGASSPLHF; CDR3nt: TGCGCCAGCAGAGAGACAGGGGGTGCCTCTTCACCCCTCCACTTT
d_gene: NA; v_gene: TRBV30; abundance: NA; j_gene: TRBJ2-7; CDR3aa: CAWSLPGGEQYF; CDR3nt: TGTGCCTGGAGCCTACCAGGGGGGGAGCAGTACTTC
d_gene: NA; v_gene: TRBV21-1; abundance: NA; j_gene: TRBJ1-3; CDR3aa: CAPRDPACCGNTIYF; CDR3nt: TGTGCCCCCCGGGATCCGGCTTGTTGTGGAAACACCATATATTTT
d_gene: TRBD1; v_gene: TRBV18; abundance: NA; j_gene: TRBJ1-5; CDR3aa: CASSLGTVSNQPQHF; CDR3nt: TGTGCCAGCTCCCTCGGGACAGTTAGCAATCAGCCCCAGCATTTT
d_gene: NA; v_gene: TRBV28; abundance: NA; j_gene: TRBJ2-3; CDR3aa: CASSLPPGGNTQYF; CDR3nt: TGTGCCAGCAGTCTTCCCCCCGGGGGAAATACGCAGTATTTT
d_gene: TRBD1; v_gene: TRBV19; abundance: NA; j_gene: TRBJ1-4; CDR3aa: CASSPSGQGFLGEKLFF; CDR3nt: TGTGCCAGTAGTCCATCGGGACAGGGGTTCCTCGGCGAAAAACTGTTTTTT
d_gene: NA; v_gene: TRBV7-2; abundance: few; j_gene: TRBJ1-2; CDR3aa: CASSSTQGGGYTF; CDR3nt: TGTGCCAGCAGCTCGACGCAAGGAGGCGGCTACACCTTC
d_gene: NA; v_gene: TRBV3-1/TRBV3-2; abundance: NA; j_gene: TRBJ1-2; CDR3aa: CASSQNNPGGNYGYTF; CDR3nt: TGTGCCAGCAGCCAGAATAATCCAGGAGGCAACTATGGCTACACCTTC
d_gene: TRBD1; v_gene: TRBV7-9; abundance: NA; j_gene: TRBJ1-5; CDR3aa: CASSLGSGQGASQPQHF; CDR3nt: TGTGCCAGCAGCTTAGGTTCGGGACAGGGGGCGAGTCAGCCCCAGCATTTT
d_gene: TRBD2; v_gene: TRBV4-3; abundance: NA; j_gene: TRBJ2-2; CDR3aa: CASSRGLARNTGELFF; CDR3nt: TGCGCCAGCAGCCGGGGACTAGCCCGGAACACCGGGGAGCTGTTTTTT
d_gene: TRBD1; v_gene: TRBV7-2; abundance: NA; j_gene: TRBJ1-5; CDR3aa: CASSSGTGYQPQHF; CDR3nt: TGTGCCAGCAGCTCCGGGACAGGGTATCAGCCCCAGCATTTT
d_gene: TRBD1; v_gene: TRBV5-4; abundance: once; j_gene: TRBJ1-4; CDR3aa: CASSQDRADEKLFF; CDR3nt: TGTGCCAGCAGCCAGGACAGGGCTGACGAAAAACTGTTTTTT
d_gene: TRBD2; v_gene: TRBV10-3; abundance: few; j_gene: TRBJ2-3; CDR3aa: CAITPDRGEGTDTQYF; CDR3nt: TGTGCCATCACCCCTGATCGGGGGGAAGGCACAGATACGCAGTATTTT
d_gene: NA; v_gene: TRBV6-1; abundance: NA; j_gene: TRBJ2-3; CDR3aa: CASSEPPLAASTDTQYF; CDR3nt: TGTGCCAGCAGTGAACCCCCTTTAGCGGCTAGCACAGATACGCAGTATTTT
d_gene: TRBD1; v_gene: TRBV19; abundance: NA; j_gene: TRBJ1-1; CDR3aa: CASSLQGARGTEAFF; CDR3nt: TGTGCCAGTAGTTTACAGGGGGCGAGAGGCACTGAAGCTTTCTTT
d_gene: NA; v_gene: TRBV28; abundance: NA; j_gene: TRBJ2-3; CDR3aa: CASRYLTDTQYF; CDR3nt: TGTGCCAGCAGATATCTCACAGATACGCAGTATTTT
d_gene: NA; v_gene: TRBV18; abundance: NA; j_gene: TRBJ2-2; CDR3aa: CASSPQGARVDNTGELFF; CDR3nt: TGTGCCAGCTCACCCCAGGGTGCCCGGGTCGACAACACCGGGGAGCTGTTTTTT
d_gene: NA; v_gene: TRBV2; abundance: NA; j_gene: TRBJ1-1; CDR3aa: CASSERYGAVF; CDR3nt: TGTGCCAGCAGTGAAAGGTACGGTGCGGTCTTT
d_gene: NA; v_gene: TRBV2; abundance: NA; j_gene: TRBJ1-1; CDR3aa: CASRLDTPFGTEAFF; CDR3nt: TGTGCCAGCAGATTAGATACTCCTTTCGGCACTGAAGCTTTCTTT
d_gene: TRBD1; v_gene: TRBV2; abundance: once; j_gene: TRBJ2-5; CDR3aa: CASSTSGTGFRVETQYF; CDR3nt: TGTGCCAGCAGTACCTCCGGGACAGGGTTTCGGGTCGAGACCCAGTACTTC
d_gene: TRBD2; v_gene: TRBV5-4; abundance: NA; j_gene: TRBJ2-2; CDR3aa: CASSSGGILAGPNTGELFF; CDR3nt: TGTGCCAGCAGCTCGGGGGGAATCTTAGCGGGACCTAACACCGGGGAGCTGTTTTTT
d_gene: TRBD1; v_gene: TRBV28; abundance: NA; j_gene: TRBJ1-6; CDR3aa: CASSFLPPGTGGASSPLHF; CDR3nt: TGTGCCAGCAGTTTCCTGCCCCCCGGGACAGGGGGCGCGTCCTCACCCCTCCACTTT
d_gene: NA; v_gene: TRBV28; abundance: NA; j_gene: TRBJ2-5; CDR3aa: CASTSLQGGGETQYF; CDR3nt: TGTGCCAGCACCTCGCTGCAGGGGGGCGGAGAGACCCAGTACTTC
d_gene: NA; v_gene: TRBV7-2; abundance: NA; j_gene: TRBJ1-1; CDR3aa: CASSFPGTEAFF; CDR3nt: TGTGCCAGCAGCTTTCCCGGGACTGAAGCTTTCTTT
d_gene: NA; v_gene: TRBV7-9; abundance: few; j_gene: TRBJ2-1; CDR3aa: CASSLKERLNNEQFF; CDR3nt: TGTGCCAGCAGCTTAAAAGAGCGGCTGAACAATGAGCAGTTCTTC
d_gene: NA; v_gene: TRBV18; abundance: NA; j_gene: TRBJ1-4; CDR3aa: CASSPSAGALIEKLFF; CDR3nt: TGTGCCAGCTCGCCCTCGGCAGGGGCGCTTATTGAAAAACTGTTTTTT
d_gene: NA; v_gene: TRBV30; abundance: NA; j_gene: TRBJ1-1; CDR3aa: CAWIQGPNTEAFF; CDR3nt: TGTGCCTGGATTCAGGGGCCGAACACTGAAGCTTTCTTT